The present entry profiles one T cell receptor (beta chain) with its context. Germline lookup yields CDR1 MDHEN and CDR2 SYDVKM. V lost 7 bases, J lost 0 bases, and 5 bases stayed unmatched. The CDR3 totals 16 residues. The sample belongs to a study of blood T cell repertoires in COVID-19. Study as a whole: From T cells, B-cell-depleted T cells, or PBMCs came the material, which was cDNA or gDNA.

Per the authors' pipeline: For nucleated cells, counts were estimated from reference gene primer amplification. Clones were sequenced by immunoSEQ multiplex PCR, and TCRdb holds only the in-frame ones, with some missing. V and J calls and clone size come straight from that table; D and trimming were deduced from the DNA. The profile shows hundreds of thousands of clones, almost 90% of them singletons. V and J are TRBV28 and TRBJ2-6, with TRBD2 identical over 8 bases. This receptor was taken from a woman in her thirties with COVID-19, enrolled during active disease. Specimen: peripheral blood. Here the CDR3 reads CASTGSGISGANVLTF. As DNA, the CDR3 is TGTGCCAGCACCGGTAGCGGGATCTCTGGGGCCAACGTCCTGACTTTC.